A selection of T cell receptor beta chains follows, all from one sample in a study of beta chain features in type 1 diabetes. Sequencing was performed with immunoSEQ multiplex PCR; in TCRdb, only in-frame clones are kept and a portion is missing. The data contain about 320,000 clones, 11% to 15% of them singletons. Sequenced material: central memory CD4+ T cells from blood. These receptors were taken from a man aged 25 to 40 in good health. CDR3s include the opening cysteine and the closing phenylalanine or tryptophan. A D gene is named only where the DNA matches it firmly. Clone size, where shown, is once, few, many, or a class for clones that have expanded.

CDR3aa	CDR3nt	d_gene	v_gene	abundance	j_gene
CASSSYNRVDFDGYTF	TGTGCCAGCAGTTCCTACAACAGGGTTGATTTCGATGGCTACACCTTC	-	TRBV28	few	TRBJ1-2
CASSEPTGGRDTQYF	TGTGCCAGCAGTGAACCGACAGGGGGAAGAGATACGCAGTATTTT	TRBD1	TRBV25-1	-	TRBJ2-3
CASSLLGWGEDTQYF	TGTGCCAGCAGCTTGCTGGGATGGGGGGAAGATACGCAGTATTTT	-	TRBV5-6	-	TRBJ2-3
CSVEPPTGVTEAFF	TGCAGCGTTGAGCCGCCGACAGGCGTCACTGAAGCTTTCTTT	-	TRBV29-1	many	TRBJ1-1
CASTIVGGGTDTQYF	TGTGCCAGCACTATAGTGGGGGGGGGCACAGATACGCAGTATTTT	TRBD2	TRBV6-1	few	TRBJ2-3
CASSLKLVSPYNEQFF	TGTGCCAGCAGCTTAAAACTAGTGTCCCCTTACAATGAGCAGTTCTTC	-	TRBV9	-	TRBJ2-1
CSVSAGGDYGYTF	TGCAGCGTCTCGGCTGGGGGCGACTATGGCTACACCTTC	-	TRBV29-1	-	TRBJ1-2
CASSLGTARETQYF	TGTGCCAGCAGTTTGGGGACAGCCCGGGAGACCCAGTACTTC	TRBD1	TRBV5-6	few	TRBJ2-5
CASSGSRGGKNTEAFF	TGTGCCAGCAGCGGATCCAGGGGGGGCAAGAACACTGAAGCTTTCTTT	TRBD1	TRBV7-9	-	TRBJ1-1
CASSLDRGGYTF	TGTGCCAGCAGCTTGGACAGGGGCGGCTACACCTTC	TRBD1	TRBV7-9	few	TRBJ1-2
CASSLDLAGVETQYF	TGTGCCAGCAGCTTAGACCTAGCGGGAGTGGAGACCCAGTACTTC	TRBD2	TRBV7-9	-	TRBJ2-5
CASRQLRGQGNTEAFF	TGTGCCAGCAGACAATTAAGGGGACAGGGGAACACTGAAGCTTTCTTT	TRBD1	TRBV7-2	-	TRBJ1-1
CASSTPGAGNQPQHF	TGTGCCAGCAGTACTCCGGGGGCGGGCAATCAGCCCCAGCATTTT	-	TRBV6-6	-	TRBJ1-5
CASSPKGTGGSDTEAFF	TGTGCCAGCAGTCCGAAAGGGACAGGCGGCTCCGACACTGAAGCTTTCTTT	TRBD1	TRBV6-7	-	TRBJ1-1
CASRLAGGHRNEQFF	TGTGCCAGCAGACTAGCGGGAGGCCACCGCAATGAGCAGTTCTTC	TRBD2	TRBV7-2	-	TRBJ2-1
CASSVADTQYF	TGTGCCAGTAGCGTGGCAGATACGCAGTATTTT	-	TRBV19	many	TRBJ2-3
CASSAGLAGNEQFF	TGTGCCAGCAGCGCGGGACTAGCGGGCAATGAGCAGTTCTTC	TRBD2	TRBV7-2	-	TRBJ2-1
CSAKGAGEGTGELFF	TGCAGCGCCAAAGGGGCCGGTGAAGGAACCGGGGAGCTGTTTTTT	-	TRBV29-1	few	TRBJ2-2
CASRASFGPTDTQYF	TGTGCCAGCAGAGCCAGCTTCGGGCCCACAGATACGCAGTATTTT	-	TRBV6-1	few	TRBJ2-3
CATSGRDGVHYEQYF	TGTGCCACCAGCGGCCGGGACGGAGTTCATTACGAGCAGTACTTC	-	TRBV15	few	TRBJ2-7
CAWSVPQGGYTF	TGTGCCTGGAGTGTACCGCAGGGAGGCTACACCTTC	-	TRBV30	few	TRBJ1-2
CASSLGQATEAFF	TGTGCCAGCAGCTTAGGGCAGGCCACGGAAGCTTTCTTT	-	TRBV11-1	once	TRBJ1-1
CACQKDLNTIYF	TGTGCCTGCCAAAAGGATCTTAACACCATATATTTT	-	TRBV30	few	TRBJ1-3
CASSPPGQGRAGTQYF	TGTGCCAGCAGCCCCCCGGGACAGGGGAGGGCCGGGACCCAGTACTTC	TRBD1	TRBV11-3	-	TRBJ2-5
CASSLEGNAGELFF	TGCGCCAGCAGCTTGGAAGGGAATGCCGGGGAGCTGTTTTTT	-	TRBV5-1	-	TRBJ2-2
CASSLGARGGLTDTQYF	TGTGCCAGCAGCCTAGGAGCACGGGGCGGGCTCACAGATACGCAGTATTTT	-	TRBV7-2	-	TRBJ2-3
CASSVEARGDYGYTF	TGTGCCAGCAGCGTAGAGGCCCGGGGGGACTATGGCTACACCTTC	-	TRBV9	few	TRBJ1-2
CASSPHAVAGDYTGELFF	TGTGCCAGCAGCCCCCACGCCGTAGCGGGGGACTACACCGGGGAGCTGTTTTTT	TRBD2	TRBV7-2	few	TRBJ2-2
CASSAGPLAGPGETQYF	TGCGCCAGCAGTGCGGGTCCCTTAGCGGGCCCCGGCGAGACCCAGTACTTC	TRBD2	TRBV10-2	-	TRBJ2-5
CATSRGGQGVGNQPQHF	TGTGCCACCAGCAGAGGTGGACAAGGGGTGGGCAATCAGCCCCAGCATTTT	-	TRBV15	-	TRBJ1-5
CAISDVNYGYTF	TGTGCCATCAGTGACGTCAACTATGGCTACACCTTC	-	TRBV28	-	TRBJ1-2
CASSYSGKTYEQYF	TGTGCCAGCAGTTACTCGGGGAAAACCTACGAGCAGTACTTC	-	TRBV6-6	-	TRBJ2-7
CASNSPPTGNYGYTF	TGTGCCAGTAACTCTCCCCCGACAGGGAACTATGGCTACACCTTC	TRBD1	TRBV19	few	TRBJ1-2
CASLGGATEAFF	TGTGCCAGCTTAGGGGGGGCCACTGAAGCTTTCTTT	-	TRBV6-1	-	TRBJ1-1
CASSLNWAVNTEAFF	TGTGCCAGCAGTTTAAACTGGGCGGTGAACACTGAAGCTTTCTTT	-	TRBV28	few	TRBJ1-1
CAGGLSGNQPQHF	TGTGCCGGAGGACTTTCGGGCAATCAGCCCCAGCATTTT	-	TRBV28	few	TRBJ1-5
CASSPEGDRGEQFF	TGTGCCAGCAGCCCGGAGGGGGACAGGGGTGAGCAGTTCTTC	TRBD1	TRBV4-2	-	TRBJ2-1
CASSLVSGTGEDNEQFF	TGTGCCAGCAGCTTAGTTTCCGGGACAGGGGAAGACAATGAGCAGTTCTTC	TRBD1	TRBV7-9	-	TRBJ2-1
CASSEQGARQPQHF	TGTGCCAGCAGTGAACAGGGGGCGCGACAGCCCCAGCATTTT	TRBD1	TRBV6-1	-	TRBJ1-5
CASKRRGQGLGNEQFF	TGTGCCAGCAAACGCAGGGGCCAGGGCCTGGGCAATGAGCAGTTCTTC	-	TRBV27	few	TRBJ2-1
CAWSRGPTEAFF	TGTGCCTGGAGTAGGGGCCCCACTGAAGCTTTCTTT	-	TRBV30	few	TRBJ1-1
CASSLGSQSKWQETQYF	TGTGCCAGCAGCCTAGGATCTCAGAGCAAATGGCAAGAGACCCAGTACTTC	-	TRBV7-2	few	TRBJ2-5
CASSTDRGSYNEQFF	TGTGCCAGCAGTACCGACAGGGGGTCCTACAATGAGCAGTTCTTC	TRBD1	TRBV6-1	-	TRBJ2-1
CASSSIVTDTQYF	TGTGCCAGCAGCTCCATAGTCACAGATACGCAGTATTTT	-	TRBV11-2	-	TRBJ2-3